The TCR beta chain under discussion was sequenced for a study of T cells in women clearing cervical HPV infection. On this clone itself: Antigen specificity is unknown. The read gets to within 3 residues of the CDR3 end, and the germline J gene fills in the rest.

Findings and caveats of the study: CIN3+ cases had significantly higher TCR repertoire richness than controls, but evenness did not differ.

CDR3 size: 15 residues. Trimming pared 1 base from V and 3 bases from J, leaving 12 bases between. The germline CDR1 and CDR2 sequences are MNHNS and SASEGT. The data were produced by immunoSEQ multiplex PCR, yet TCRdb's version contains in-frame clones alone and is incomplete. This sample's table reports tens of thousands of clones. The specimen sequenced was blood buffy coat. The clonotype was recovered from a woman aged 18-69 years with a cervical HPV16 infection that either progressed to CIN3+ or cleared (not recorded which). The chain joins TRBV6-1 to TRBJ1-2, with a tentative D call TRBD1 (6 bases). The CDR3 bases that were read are TGTGCCAGCAGTGAAGAGGGGGAAGGTTACTATGGC. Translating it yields CASSEEGEGYYG. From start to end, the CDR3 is CASSEEGEGYYGYTF.